This T cell receptor (beta chain) originates from a study of B cell selection in AIRE deficiency. Germline lookup yields CDR1 SGHNT and CDR2 YENEEA. The V and J ends lost 1 base and 6 bases, in that order; junction bases with no gene match: 2. The CDR3 loop spans 14 amino acids. TCRdb keeps only in-frame clones here, not all; method: immunoSEQ multiplex PCR. The table includes fewer than 30,000 clones, roughly 97% detected once. The sorted conventional CD4 T cells were gated as CD4+CD127+. The rearrangement joins TRBV11-3 to TRBJ2-1; TRBD2 matches 8 bases. This receptor was obtained from a human donor with AIRE deficiency. Source material: conventional CD4+ T cells sorted from PBMCs. This chain's CDR3 is CASSLVRGGNEQFF. The CDR3 DNA reads TGTGCCAGCAGCTTAGTTCGGGGGGGCAATGAGCAGTTCTTC. The full variable domain, with the rest looked up from reference TRBV11-3 and TRBJ2-1, is EAGVVQSPRYKIIEKKQPVAFWCNPISGHNTLYWYLQNLGQGPELLIRYENEEAVDDSQLPKDRFSAERLKGVDSTLKIQPAELGDSAVYLCASSLVRGGNEQFFGPGTRLTVL.